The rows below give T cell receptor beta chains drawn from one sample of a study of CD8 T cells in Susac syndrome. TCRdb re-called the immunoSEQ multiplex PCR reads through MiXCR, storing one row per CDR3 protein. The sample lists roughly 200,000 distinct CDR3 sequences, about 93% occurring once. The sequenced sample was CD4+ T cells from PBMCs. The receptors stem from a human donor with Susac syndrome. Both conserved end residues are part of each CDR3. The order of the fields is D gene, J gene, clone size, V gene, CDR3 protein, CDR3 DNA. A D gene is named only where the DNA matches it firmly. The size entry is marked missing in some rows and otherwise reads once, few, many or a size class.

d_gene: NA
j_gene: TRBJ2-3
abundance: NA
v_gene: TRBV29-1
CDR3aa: CSVESTTDTQYF
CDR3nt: TGCAGCGTTGAATCGACCACAGATACGCAGTATTTT

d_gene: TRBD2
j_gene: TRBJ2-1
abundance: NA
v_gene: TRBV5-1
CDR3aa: CASSLGTGGAAYNEQFF
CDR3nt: TGCGCCAGCAGCTTGGGGACGGGGGGAGCAGCCTACAATGAGCAGTTCTTC

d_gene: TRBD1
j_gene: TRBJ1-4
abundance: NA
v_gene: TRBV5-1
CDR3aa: CASSPGTGVEVATNEKLFF
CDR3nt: TGCGCCAGCAGCCCCGGTACAGGGGTCGAAGTCGCAACTAATGAAAAACTGTTTTTT

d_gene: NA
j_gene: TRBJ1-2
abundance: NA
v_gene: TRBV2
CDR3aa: CASNQGYGYTF
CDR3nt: TGTGCCAGTAACCAAGGGTATGGCTACACCTTC

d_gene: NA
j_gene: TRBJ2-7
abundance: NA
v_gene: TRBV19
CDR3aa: CASKRVSYEQYF
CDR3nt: TGTGCCAGTAAAAGGGTCTCCTACGAGCAGTACTTC

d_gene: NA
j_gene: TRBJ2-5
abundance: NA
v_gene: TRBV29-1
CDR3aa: CSVYPRLSQETQYF
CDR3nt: TGCAGCGTTTACCCCCGGCTAAGCCAAGAGACCCAGTACTTC

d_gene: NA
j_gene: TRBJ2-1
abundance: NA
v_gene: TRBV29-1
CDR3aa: CSVEVQGNEQFF
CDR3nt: TGCAGCGTTGAAGTCCAGGGCAATGAGCAGTTCTTC

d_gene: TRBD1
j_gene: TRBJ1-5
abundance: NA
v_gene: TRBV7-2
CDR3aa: CASSLVQGRGQPQHF
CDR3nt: TGTGCCAGCAGCCTCGTACAGGGGCGAGGTCAGCCCCAGCATTTT

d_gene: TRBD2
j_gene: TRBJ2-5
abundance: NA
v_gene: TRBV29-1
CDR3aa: CSGQTSGRETQYF
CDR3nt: TGCAGCGGTCAGACTAGCGGGAGAGAGACCCAGTACTTC

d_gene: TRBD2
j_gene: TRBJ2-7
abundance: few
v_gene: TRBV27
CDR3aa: CASSLAGGTYEQYF
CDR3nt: TGTGCCAGCAGTTTAGCGGGAGGGACCTACGAGCAGTACTTC

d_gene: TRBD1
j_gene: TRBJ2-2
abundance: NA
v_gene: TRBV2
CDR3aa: CASSDRTGVGELFF
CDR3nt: TGTGCCAGCAGTGATCGGACAGGGGTTGGGGAGCTGTTTTTT

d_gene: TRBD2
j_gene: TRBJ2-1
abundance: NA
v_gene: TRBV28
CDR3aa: CASSLGSGGRRNEQFF
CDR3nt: TGTGCCAGCAGTTTAGGTTCGGGAGGCCGGAGGAATGAGCAGTTCTTC

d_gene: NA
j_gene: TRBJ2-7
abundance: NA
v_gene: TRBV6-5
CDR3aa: CASSYKKGLEDGYEQYF
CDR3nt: TGTGCCAGCAGTTACAAGAAGGGGCTAGAGGATGGCTACGAGCAGTACTTC

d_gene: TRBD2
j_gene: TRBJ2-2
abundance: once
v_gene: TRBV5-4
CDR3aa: CASSPVGLANTGELFF
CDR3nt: TGTGCCAGCAGTCCCGTGGGACTAGCCAACACCGGGGAGCTGTTTTTT

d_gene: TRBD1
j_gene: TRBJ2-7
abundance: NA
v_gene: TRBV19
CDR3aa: CASSRTGWIVEQYF
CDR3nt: TGTGCCAGTTCCCGGACAGGGTGGATCGTCGAGCAGTACTTC

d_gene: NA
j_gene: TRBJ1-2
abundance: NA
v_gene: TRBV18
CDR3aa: CASSPNRAHGYTF
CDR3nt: TGTGCCAGCTCACCAAACAGGGCCCATGGCTACACCTTC

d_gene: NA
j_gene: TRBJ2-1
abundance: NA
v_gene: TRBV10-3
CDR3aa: CAISVKDLNNEQFF
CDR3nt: TGTGCCATCAGTGTCAAGGATCTCAACAATGAGCAGTTCTTC

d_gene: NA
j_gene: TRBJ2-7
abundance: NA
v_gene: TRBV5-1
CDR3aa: CASSLGGAEQYF
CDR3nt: TGCGCCAGCAGCTTGGGGGGGGCCGAGCAGTACTTC

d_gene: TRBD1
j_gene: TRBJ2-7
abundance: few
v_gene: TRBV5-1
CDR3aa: CASSLAGTGGYEQYF
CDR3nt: TGCGCCAGCAGCTTGGCCGGGACAGGGGGCTACGAGCAGTACTTC

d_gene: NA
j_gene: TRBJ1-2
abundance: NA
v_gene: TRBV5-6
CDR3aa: CASSSTLMPARYGYTF
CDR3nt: TGTGCCAGCAGCTCAACACTTATGCCAGCCCGATATGGCTACACCTTC

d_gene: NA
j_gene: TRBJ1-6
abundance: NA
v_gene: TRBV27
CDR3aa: CASSLWGRDSPLHF
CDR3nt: TGTGCCAGCAGTTTATGGGGCAGGGACTCACCCCTCCACTTT

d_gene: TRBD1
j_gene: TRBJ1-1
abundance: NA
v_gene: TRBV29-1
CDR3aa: CSGGQGRTEAFF
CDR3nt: TGCAGCGGGGGACAGGGGCGGACTGAAGCTTTCTTT

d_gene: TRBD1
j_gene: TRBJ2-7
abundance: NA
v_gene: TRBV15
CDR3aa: CATSRGQGETGQYF
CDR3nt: TGTGCCACCAGCAGAGGACAGGGTGAGACAGGGCAGTACTTC

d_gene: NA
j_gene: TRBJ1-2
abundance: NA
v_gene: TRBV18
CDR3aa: CASSSYLGTGYGYTF
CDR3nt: TGTGCCAGCTCCTCCTATTTGGGAACAGGCTATGGCTACACCTTC

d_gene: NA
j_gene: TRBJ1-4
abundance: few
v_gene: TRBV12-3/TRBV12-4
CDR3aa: CASSLLNEKLFF
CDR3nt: TGTGCCAGCAGTCTCCTAAATGAAAAACTGTTTTTT

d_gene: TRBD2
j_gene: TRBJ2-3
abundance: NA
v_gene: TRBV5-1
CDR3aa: CASSRSSGVYTDTQYF
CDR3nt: TGCGCCAGCAGCCGATCTAGCGGGGTTTACACAGATACGCAGTATTTT

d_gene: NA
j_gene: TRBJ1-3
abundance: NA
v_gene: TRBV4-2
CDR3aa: CASSRGEGNTIYF
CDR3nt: TGTGCCAGCAGCCGCGGCGAAGGAAACACCATATATTTT

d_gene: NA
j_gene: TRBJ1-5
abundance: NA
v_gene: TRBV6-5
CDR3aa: CASSRGRTGQPQHF
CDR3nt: TGTGCCAGCAGTCGCGGACGTACTGGTCAGCCCCAGCATTTT

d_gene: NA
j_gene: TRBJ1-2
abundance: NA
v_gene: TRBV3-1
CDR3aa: CASSQEGRNYGYTF
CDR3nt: TGTGCCAGCAGCCAAGAGGGGCGGAACTATGGCTACACCTTC

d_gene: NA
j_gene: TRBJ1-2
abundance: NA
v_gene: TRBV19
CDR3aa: CASTNPGQSGGYTF
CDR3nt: TGTGCCAGTACCAATCCGGGGCAGTCAGGAGGCTACACCTTC

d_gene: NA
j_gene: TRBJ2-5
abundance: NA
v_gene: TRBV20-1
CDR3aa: CSARDGQRAAQETQYF
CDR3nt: TGCAGTGCTAGAGATGGTCAACGGGCAGCCCAAGAGACCCAGTACTTC

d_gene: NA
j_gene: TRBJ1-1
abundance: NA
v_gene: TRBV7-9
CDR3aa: CASSETRNTEAFF
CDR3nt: TGTGCCAGCAGCGAGACCAGGAACACTGAAGCTTTCTTT

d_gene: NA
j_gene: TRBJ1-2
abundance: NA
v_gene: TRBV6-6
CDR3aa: CASRSTPRQRYGYTF
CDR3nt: TGTGCCAGCCGTTCCACCCCTAGACAGAGATATGGCTACACCTTC

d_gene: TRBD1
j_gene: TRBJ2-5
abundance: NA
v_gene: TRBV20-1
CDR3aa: CSALRQGQETQYF
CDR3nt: TGCAGCGCATTAAGACAGGGCCAAGAGACCCAGTACTTC

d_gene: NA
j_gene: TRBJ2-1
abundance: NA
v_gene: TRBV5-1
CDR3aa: CASSFGENYNEQFF
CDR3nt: TGCGCCAGCAGCTTTGGAGAGAACTACAATGAGCAGTTCTTC

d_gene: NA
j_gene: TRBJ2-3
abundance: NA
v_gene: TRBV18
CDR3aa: CASYPSGGASTDTQYF
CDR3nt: TGTGCCAGCTACCCATCAGGGGGGGCTAGCACAGATACGCAGTATTTT

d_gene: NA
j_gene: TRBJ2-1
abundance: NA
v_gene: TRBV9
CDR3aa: CASSVAWGTAYNEQFF
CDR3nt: TGTGCCAGCAGCGTAGCTTGGGGGACCGCCTACAATGAGCAGTTCTTC

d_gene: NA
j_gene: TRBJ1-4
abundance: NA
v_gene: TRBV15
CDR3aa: CATSRDGGNEKLFF
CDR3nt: TGTGCCACCAGCAGAGATGGGGGAAATGAAAAACTGTTTTTT

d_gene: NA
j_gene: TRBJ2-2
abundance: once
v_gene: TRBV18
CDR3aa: CASSPEMPGELFF
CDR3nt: TGTGCCAGCTCACCTGAGATGCCCGGGGAGCTGTTTTTT

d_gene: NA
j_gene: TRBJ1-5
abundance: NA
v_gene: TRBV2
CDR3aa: CASRGGNTGINQPQHF
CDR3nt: TGTGCCAGCCGGGGGGGGAATACAGGGATTAATCAGCCCCAGCATTTT

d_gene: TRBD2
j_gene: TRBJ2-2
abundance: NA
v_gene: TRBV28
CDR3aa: CASSIGASGISGELFF
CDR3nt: TGTGCCAGCAGCATCGGTGCTAGCGGGATCTCCGGGGAGCTGTTTTTT

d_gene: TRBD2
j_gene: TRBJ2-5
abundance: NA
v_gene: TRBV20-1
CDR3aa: CSADGAGTEETQYF
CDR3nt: TGCAGTGCTGACGGAGCGGGGACGGAAGAGACCCAGTACTTC

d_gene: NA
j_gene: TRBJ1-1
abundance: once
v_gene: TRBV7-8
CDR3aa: CASSSENTEAFF
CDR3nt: TGTGCCAGCAGCTCAGAGAACACTGAAGCTTTCTTT

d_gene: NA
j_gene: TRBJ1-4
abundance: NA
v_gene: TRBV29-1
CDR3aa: CSVESAEGEKLFF
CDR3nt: TGCAGCGTTGAGTCAGCCGAGGGCGAAAAACTGTTTTTT

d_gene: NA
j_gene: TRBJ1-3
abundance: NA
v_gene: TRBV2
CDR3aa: CASQLTGLGNTIYF
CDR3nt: TGTGCCAGCCAATTAACTGGGCTGGGAAACACCATATATTTT

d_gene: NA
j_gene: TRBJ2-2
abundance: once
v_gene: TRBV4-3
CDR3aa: CASSQAEGFNTGELFF
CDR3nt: TGCGCCAGCAGCCAAGCGGAAGGATTTAACACCGGGGAGCTGTTTTTT

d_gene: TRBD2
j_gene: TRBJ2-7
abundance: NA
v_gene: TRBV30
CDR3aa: CAWSEGLAGYYEQYF
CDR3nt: TGTGCCTGGAGTGAGGGACTAGCGGGGTACTACGAGCAGTACTTC

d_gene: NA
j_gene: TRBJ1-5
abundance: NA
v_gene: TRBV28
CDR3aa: CASSPSLGGPYSNQPQHF
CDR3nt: TGTGCCAGCAGTCCGTCTTTAGGGGGACCTTATAGCAATCAGCCCCAGCATTTT

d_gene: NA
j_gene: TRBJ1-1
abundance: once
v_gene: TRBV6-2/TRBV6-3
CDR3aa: CASRFAAFNREGNTEAFF
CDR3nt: TGTGCCAGCAGATTTGCTGCCTTCAACAGGGAAGGTAACACTGAAGCTTTCTTT

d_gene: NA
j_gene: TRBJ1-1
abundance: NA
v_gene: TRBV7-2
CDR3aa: CASSLNRRTYTEAFF
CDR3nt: TGTGCCAGCAGCTTAAACCGGAGGACCTACACTGAAGCTTTCTTT

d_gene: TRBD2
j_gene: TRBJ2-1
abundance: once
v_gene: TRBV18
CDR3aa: CASSTSGEYNEQFF
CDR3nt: TGTGCCAGCTCAACTAGCGGGGAATACAATGAGCAGTTCTTC

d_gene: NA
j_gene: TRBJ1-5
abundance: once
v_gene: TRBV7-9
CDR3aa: CASSRDATGPQHF
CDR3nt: TGTGCCAGCAGCAGGGACGCCACGGGGCCCCAGCATTTT

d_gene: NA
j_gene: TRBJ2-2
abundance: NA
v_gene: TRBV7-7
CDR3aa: CASGRDRTGELFF
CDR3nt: TGTGCCTCCGGGAGAGATCGCACCGGGGAGCTGTTTTTT

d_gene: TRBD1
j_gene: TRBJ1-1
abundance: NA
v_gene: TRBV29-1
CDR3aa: CSVDRDTEAFF
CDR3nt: TGCAGCGTGGACAGGGACACTGAAGCTTTCTTT

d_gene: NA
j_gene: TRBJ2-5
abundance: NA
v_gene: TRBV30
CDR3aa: CAWEALSKTQYF
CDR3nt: TGTGCCTGGGAGGCCCTTTCGAAGACCCAGTACTTC

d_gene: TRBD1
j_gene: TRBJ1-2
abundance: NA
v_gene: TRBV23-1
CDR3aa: CASSQSRRDSMDYGYTF
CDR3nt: TGCGCCAGCAGTCAATCGAGACGGGACAGCATGGACTATGGCTACACCTTC

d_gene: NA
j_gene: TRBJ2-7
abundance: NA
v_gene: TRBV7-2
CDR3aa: CASSLDRGSEQYF
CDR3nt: TGTGCCAGCAGCTTAGATCGGGGTTCCGAGCAGTACTTC

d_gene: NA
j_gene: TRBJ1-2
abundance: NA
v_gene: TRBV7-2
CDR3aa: CASSSGTLGYTF
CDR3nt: TGTGCCAGCAGTTCAGGAACTCTTGGCTACACCTTC